This TCR beta chain was identified during a study of T cells in Graves' hyperthyroidism and ophthalmopathy. Comments on this clonotype: The antigen is undetermined.

Each ophthalmopathy patient scored at least 3 on the Clinical Activity Score and at least 4 on NOSPECS grade, with duration under 3 months. Overall study findings and caveats: Ophthalmopathy could be told apart from stable hyperthyroidism with a 13 V-J model.

Amplified TCR beta CDR3 regions derived from RNA transcripts. First-round RT-PCR with HTBI primers amplified the TCR CDR3 region. TCRdb reprocessed the multiplex PCR reads with MiXCR, giving one entry per CDR3 protein. This sample carries 560,000 or so distinct CDR3 sequences, less than 20% of them seen once, and the ten largest clones take 45% to 50%. CDR3 length equals 14 residues. The ends lost 6 bases at V and 7 bases at J; junction bases unmatched: 11. Germline-derived CDR1 and CDR2 are MGHDK and SYGVNS. The origin of this receptor is a man aged 35-49 years with Graves' ophthalmopathy. V and J are TRBV25-1 and TRBJ2-5; 7 bases are shared with TRBD1. Sample: blood. The CDR3 DNA follows: TGTGCCAGCAGGACAGGGATGCCAAGGGTGACCCAGTACTTC. Residues: CASRTGMPRVTQYF. Full variable domain (rest looked up from reference TRBV25-1 and TRBJ2-5): EADIYQTPRYLVIGTGKKITLECSQTMGHDKMYWYQQDPGMELHLIHYSYGVNSTEKGDLSSESTVSRIRTEHFPLTLESARPSHTSQYLCASRTGMPRVTQYFGPGTRLLVL.